Listed below are T cell receptor beta chains from one sample, sequenced in a study of brain T cells in children with intractable seizures. This table comes from immunoSEQ multiplex PCR, and its TCRdb copy is limited to in-frame clones, with some not included. Here the sample spans hundreds of thousands of clones, 93% being singletons. Specimen: peripheral blood, collected 4 to 5 months after surgery. These TCRs come from a boy under three years old with tuberous sclerosis and intractable seizures. Both conserved end residues are part of each CDR3. A D gene is named only where the DNA matches it firmly. Some rows mark clone size as missing; the rest say once, few, many or name a class of expanded clone.

NA	TRBV14	NA	TRBJ1-6	TGTGCCAGCAGCCAAGATCTGGGGTATGTCGGGGGTGAACCCCTCCACTTT	CASSQDLGYVGGEPLHF
once	TRBV12-3/TRBV12-4	TRBD2	TRBJ2-7	TGTGCCAGCAGTTTAGATACGGGGGGTGAGCAGTACTTC	CASSLDTGGEQYF
NA	TRBV5-5	NA	TRBJ1-1	TGTGCCAGCAGCTTTGATGCGGCCACTGAAGCTTTCTTT	CASSFDAATEAFF
NA	TRBV6-6	TRBD2	TRBJ2-3	TGTGCCAGCAGTTACTCCGGGGGGGGCCCCGATACGCAGTATTTT	CASSYSGGGPDTQYF
NA	TRBV6-5	NA	TRBJ1-1	TGTGCCAGCAGCTCGGCGGGGACTGAAGCTTTCTTT	CASSSAGTEAFF
once	TRBV12-3/TRBV12-4	NA	TRBJ1-1	TGTGCCAGCAGTTTCCACAAGAACACTGAAGCTTTCTTT	CASSFHKNTEAFF
NA	TRBV9	NA	TRBJ1-1	TGTGCCAGCAGCGTTGCCGAGAACACTGAAGCTTTCTTT	CASSVAENTEAFF
NA	TRBV24-1	TRBD1	TRBJ2-2	TGTGCCACCAGTGTCCCCGGGACAGGGGTCACCGGGGAGCTGTTTTTT	CATSVPGTGVTGELFF
NA	TRBV7-2	TRBD2	TRBJ2-2	TGTGCCAGCAGCTTAAGTCGGGGGGGATTCACCGGGGAGCTGTTTTTT	CASSLSRGGFTGELFF
NA	TRBV7-3	NA	TRBJ2-5	TGTGCCAGCTCGTGGGGGGCTCAAGAGACCCAGTACTTC	CASSWGAQETQYF